This T cell receptor (beta chain) was sequenced for a study of T cell repertoires in cytomegalovirus infection. Turning to the study itself: Public TCR beta signature analysis indicated the presence of both CMV infection and matching HLA type. General study results and limits: There were HLA-C-restricted CMV-specific TCR beta clonotypes dominating the ex vivo response.

This clonotype came up many times. What it binds is not known. Using its own MiXCR run on the reads, TCRdb lists one record per CDR3 protein. The sample holds more than 75,000 distinct CDR3 sequences; roughly 3.7% are singletons and the top ten take 3.5% to 6%. The sample comprised PBMCs. This receptor was identified in a human donor in good health (CMV status not recorded). Some clones in this sample may be carry-over from other donors' samples.

In nucleotides, the CDR3 is TGTGCCAGCAGACAGGCAAGCAATCAGCCCCAGCATTTT. The encoded protein is CASRQASNQPQHF. The J gene is TRBJ1-5, the V gene TRBV6-1, with D possibly matching TRBD1 (5 bases). Germline V CDR1 and CDR2: MNHNS, SASEGT. This CDR3 has 13 amino acids. The V end lost 6 bases, the J end lost 1 base, and 7 bases lay between the germline ends.